This note documents a single TCR beta chain sequence. Its antigen is still unknown. With a J-beta primer mix and a sample-barcoded 5' primer, a second PCR ran about 7 to 12 cycles. A single record per CDR3 protein comes from TCRdb applying MiXCR to the 5' RACE reads. The sample records approximately 1,000,000 distinct CDR3 sequences, roughly 45% being singletons. V gave up 4 bases and J gave up 0 bases; unmatched junction bases: 12. CDR3 length: 19 amino acids. The sample originates from a study of blood T cells in healthy people across ages. Regarding the study as a whole: There was no known CMV status for donors, so expanded clonotype changes were possibly confounded. Per-million-T-cell TCR beta diversity fell roughly linearly with age.

The chain joins TRBV12-3 or TRBV12-4 to TRBJ2-6; TRBD1 aligns across 7 bases. Input material: blood. The receptor was derived from a woman aged 55-75 years in good health. The CDR3 region has the DNA TGTGCCAGCAGTTCAACCAAACAGGGGCCAATCTCTGGGGCCAACGTCCTGACTTTC. Translating gives CASSSTKQGPISGANVLTF.